Listed below are T cell receptor beta chains from one sample, sequenced in a study of blood T cells in healthy people across ages. TCRdb re-analysed the 5' RACE reads in MiXCR, keeping a single row per CDR3 protein. The table has roughly 860,000 distinct CDR3 sequences, around 62% seen once. The sample was blood. Receptors originate from a young man in good health. Each CDR3 is given with its conserved first and last residue. The D gene is left open where the match is weak. Clone size is shown for a subset of rows, as once, few, many or a class of expanded clone.

v_gene	abundance	d_gene	j_gene	CDR3aa	CDR3nt
TRBV2	.	TRBD1	TRBJ2-7	CARKGQGAGEQYF	TGTGCCAGGAAGGGACAGGGGGCTGGCGAGCAGTACTTC
TRBV7-9	many	.	TRBJ2-5	CASSLRAETQYF	TGTGCCAGCAGCTTACGGGCAGAGACCCAGTACTTC
TRBV5-1	.	.	TRBJ2-1	CASSSGARPDEQFF	TGCGCCAGCAGCTCAGGGGCCCGTCCCGATGAGCAGTTCTTC
TRBV7-3	.	TRBD1	TRBJ2-5	CASSPSTGALETQYF	TGTGCCAGCAGCCCCTCGACAGGGGCCTTAGAGACCCAGTACTTC
TRBV6-6	.	.	TRBJ2-5	CASSYRGKTQYF	TGTGCCAGCAGTTACCGTGGAAAGACCCAGTACTTC
TRBV3-1	.	.	TRBJ2-4	CASSQDPDGRPSQYF	TGTGCCAGCAGCCAAGATCCGGACGGCCGCCCTAGTCAGTACTTC
TRBV7-2	.	TRBD1	TRBJ2-4	CASSPRQGVENIQYF	TGTGCCAGCAGCCCTAGACAGGGGGTGGAAAACATTCAGTACTTC
TRBV12-3/TRBV12-4	.	.	TRBJ1-2	CASNPVGGRLPGPRGYTF	TGTGCCAGCAACCCGGTCGGGGGGCGCCTACCTGGCCCCCGTGGCTACACCTTC
TRBV9	.	.	TRBJ2-4	CASSAGENIQYF	TGTGCCAGCAGCGCGGGAGAAAACATTCAGTACTTC
TRBV6-6	.	.	TRBJ2-5	CASTNRGLGETQYF	TGTGCCAGCACTAACCGGGGGCTAGGGGAGACCCAGTACTTC
TRBV20-1	.	.	TRBJ2-7	CSATGTITYEQYF	TGCAGTGCCACTGGGACAATTACCTACGAGCAGTACTTC
TRBV15	few	.	TRBJ2-5	CATSKDSQETQYF	TGTGCCACCAGCAAGGACAGCCAAGAGACCCAGTACTTC
TRBV4-2	.	TRBD1	TRBJ1-4	CASSQDPRGQSSEKLFF	TGTGCCAGCAGCCAAGATCCCAGGGGGCAGAGTAGTGAAAAACTGTTTTTT
TRBV15	many	.	TRBJ2-1	CATSRDGYGEQFF	TGTGCCACCAGCAGAGATGGGTACGGTGAGCAGTTCTTC
TRBV12-3/TRBV12-4	.	.	TRBJ2-3	CASITWVGGKGDTQYF	TGTGCCAGCATCACCTGGGTGGGGGGCAAAGGAGATACGCAGTATTTT
TRBV4-2	.	TRBD2	TRBJ2-2	CASSPGTSGGANTGELFF	TGTGCCAGCAGCCCAGGGACTAGCGGGGGGGCTAACACCGGGGAGCTGTTTTTT
TRBV4-1	.	.	TRBJ1-4	CASSQGPLIEKLFF	TGCGCCAGCAGCCAGGGACCGTTGATTGAAAAACTGTTTTTT
TRBV28	.	TRBD1	TRBJ2-6	CASSPDRGLGGANVLTF	TGTGCCAGCAGCCCGGACAGGGGGTTAGGTGGGGCCAACGTCCTGACTTTC
TRBV7-9	few	.	TRBJ2-3	CASRLAGVEADTQYF	TGTGCCAGCAGACTAGCAGGGGTCGAGGCAGATACGCAGTATTTT
TRBV9	.	.	TRBJ2-2	CASSGGLGNTGELFF	TGTGCCAGCAGTGGCGGTCTAGGGAACACCGGGGAGCTGTTTTTT